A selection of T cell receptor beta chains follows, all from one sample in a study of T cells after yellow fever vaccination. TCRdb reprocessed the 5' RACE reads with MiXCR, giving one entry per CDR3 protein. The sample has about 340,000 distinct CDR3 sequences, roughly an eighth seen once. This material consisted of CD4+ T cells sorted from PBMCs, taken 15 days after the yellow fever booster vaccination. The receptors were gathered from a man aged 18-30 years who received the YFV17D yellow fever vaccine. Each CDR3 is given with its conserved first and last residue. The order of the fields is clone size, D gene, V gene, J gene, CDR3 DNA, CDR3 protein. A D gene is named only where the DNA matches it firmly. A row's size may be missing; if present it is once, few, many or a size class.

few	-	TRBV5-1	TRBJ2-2	TGCGCCAGCAGCTTGGTTGGTAGTAGCACCGGGGAGCTGTTTTTT	CASSLVGSSTGELFF
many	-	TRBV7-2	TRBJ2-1	TGTGCCAGCAGCTTAGGACCATACAATGAGCAGTTCTTC	CASSLGPYNEQFF
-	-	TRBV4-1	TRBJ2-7	TGCGCCAGCAGCCAAGGACGCGCGGGCCTGGATGCCTACGAGCAGTACTTC	CASSQGRAGLDAYEQYF
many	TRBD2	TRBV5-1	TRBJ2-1	TGCGCCAGCAGCTTGACTAGCGGGGAGGGGGACAATGAGCAGTTCTTC	CASSLTSGEGDNEQFF
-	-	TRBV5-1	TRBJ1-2	TGCGCCAGCAGCTTGGATATCGGGGCCTATGGCTACACCTTC	CASSLDIGAYGYTF
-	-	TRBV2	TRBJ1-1	TGTGCCAGCAGCAACCTTGGGGGGGCTGAAGCTTTCTTT	CASSNLGGAEAFF
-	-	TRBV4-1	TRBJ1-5	TGCGCCAGCAGCCAAGGCTTTATTGGTCGGAATCAGCCCCAGCATTTT	CASSQGFIGRNQPQHF
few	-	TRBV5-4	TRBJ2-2	TGTGCCAGCAGCTTGGGGTCTGACAGGTCTGGCGGGGAGCTGTTTTTT	CASSLGSDRSGGELFF
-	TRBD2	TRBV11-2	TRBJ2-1	TGTGCCAGCAGCGCCATTGGGACTAGCTCCCAGGGGGAGCAGTTCTTC	CASSAIGTSSQGEQFF
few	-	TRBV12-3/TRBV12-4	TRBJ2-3	TGTGCCAGCAGGAACTTGACAGCGTCAGATACGCAGTATTTT	CASRNLTASDTQYF
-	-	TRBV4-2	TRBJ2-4	TGTGCCAGCAGCCAAGATGGGGACTGGGGGTTTAACGTTCAGTACTTC	CASSQDGDWGFNVQYF
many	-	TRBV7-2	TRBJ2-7	TGTGCCAGCAGCGGCAGGGGAGCCGCCTACGAGCAGTACTTC	CASSGRGAAYEQYF